Below, 28 T cell receptor beta chains from the same sample are listed, as sequenced in a study of PD-1 blockade in classical Hodgkin lymphoma. Time point defined: cycle 4 day 1 (C4D1), after about 6 weeks of nivolumab. Patients all relapsed after autologous stem cell transplantation, and there was variation in brentuximab vedotin exposure. TCRdb keeps only in-frame clones here, not all; method: immunoSEQ multiplex PCR. The table records 90,000 to 140,000 clones, more than 70% of them present only once. The source was peripheral blood mononuclear cells (PBMCs), collected before the fourth cycle of nivolumab. All receptors come from a human donor with classical Hodgkin lymphoma.

This clone was seen only a few times. The gene calls are TRBV28 and TRBJ1-4, with D hard to call. Trimming shortened V by 6 bases and J by 12 bases, and 11 bases separated the two germline ends. This CDR3 has 11 residues. Germline values: CDR1 MDHEN, CDR2 SYDVKM. CDR3 DNA: TGTGCCAGCAGCCCTGGGCAGGAACTGTTTTTT. Its translation: CASSPGQELFF.

A word on this clone: Other DNA sequences from this sample encode an identical CDR3 as well. This chain's CDR3 is CASSIAGSSYEQYF. Written as DNA, the CDR3 is TGTGCCAGTAGTATTGCAGGGAGCTCCTACGAGCAGTACTTC. V gene TRBV19 combines with J gene TRBJ2-7; D is possibly TRBD1 or TRBD2 (5 bases each). Germline V gene data show CDR1 as LNHDA and CDR2 as SQIVND (reference sequence). This CDR3 is 14 amino acids long. The V end was cut by 3 bases, the J end by 0 bases, with 9 bases between.

The J gene is TRBJ1-2, the V gene TRBV7-2; D not certain. Germline lookup yields CDR1 SGHTA and CDR2 FQGNSA. The V end lost 7 bases, the J end lost 4 bases, and 13 bases lay between the germline ends. The CDR3 runs 13 residues. The CDR3 coding sequence is TGTGCCAGCACCCGTGATCCCGGCTATGGCTACACCTTC. Encoded protein: CASTRDPGYGYTF.

The chain combines TRBV6-1 with TRBJ2-3, with a possible D match to TRBD2 (6 bases). The length of the CDR3 is 15 residues. CDR1 is MNHNS and CDR2 is SASEGT in the germline V gene. With 3 bases removed from V and 1 base from J, the gap between germline ends came to 11 bases. CDR3: CASSDLGGGTDTQYF. The CDR3 region has the DNA TGTGCCAGCAGTGATCTAGGCGGGGGCACAGATACGCAGTATTTT.

The chain has TRBV5-6 and TRBJ2-6, with 7 bases matching TRBD1. CDR3 size: 15 residues. The germline CDR1 and CDR2 sequences are SGHDT and YYEEEE. The ends lost 1 base at V and 2 bases at J; junction bases unmatched: 0. CDR3 bases: TGTGCCAGCAGCTTGCAGGGGGCTGGGGCCAACGTCCTGACTTTC. This sequence encodes CASSLQGAGANVLTF. Supplemented by reference TRBV5-6 and TRBJ2-6, the full variable domain reads DAGVTQSPTHLIKTRGQQVTLRCSPKSGHDTVSWYQQALGQGPQFIFQYYEEEERQRGNFPDRFSGHQFPNYSSELNVNALLLGDSALYLCASSLQGAGANVLTFGAGSRLTVL.

To note about this clone: One end of the junction fails to match germline, which may point to a read error. The chain has TRBV5-1 and TRBJ2-1, with D perhaps TRBD2 (5 bases). CDR1 and CDR2 from the germline V gene are SGHRS and YFSETQ. The CDR3 is 14 residues long. The CDR3 nucleotides are TGCGCCAGCAGCTTGGGCCCGGACGGGAATGCGCAGTTCTTC. This codes for CASSLGPDGNAQFF.

The rearrangement links TRBV11-2 to TRBJ2-7, with D possibly being TRBD2 (5 bases). The CDR3 sequence is 12 residues long. Germline V gene lookup returns CDR1 SGHAT and CDR2 FQNNGV. V gave up 5 bases and J gave up 6 bases, with 11 bases separating them. The CDR3 DNA reads as TGTGCCAGCAGCACCTTAGCGAGCGAGCAGTACTTC. Translating gives CASSTLASEQYF.

The chain couples TRBV10-2 to TRBJ2-1; D is unclear. Trimming stripped 10 bases from V and 1 base from J, with 14 bases between. The CDR3 contains 14 residues. The germline gives CDR1 WSHSY, CDR2 SAAADI. The CDR3: CAIGSSTSYNEQFF. DNA for the CDR3: TGCGCCATTGGTAGTAGCACATCCTACAATGAGCAGTTCTTC.

The V call is TRBV4-3, the J call TRBJ2-1; D gene uncertain. V was pared by 0 bases and J by 7 bases, with 7 bases between. Germline V gene lookup returns CDR1 LGHNA and CDR2 YSLEER. There are 13 residues in the CDR3. CDR3 DNA: TGCGCCAGCAGCCAAGATAGGCTAAATGAGCAGTTCTTC. It codes for CASSQDRLNEQFF.

The gene calls are TRBV29-1 and TRBJ2-7; D possibly corresponds to TRBD1 (5 bases). The germline V and J ends were trimmed by 6 bases and 0 bases, with 12 bases remaining between them. This CDR3 spans 13 amino acids. Per the germline V gene, CDR1 is SQVTM and CDR2 is ANQGSEA. CDR3: CSVIQGDSYEQYF. The CDR3 coding sequence is TGCAGCGTAATTCAGGGCGACTCCTACGAGCAGTACTTC.

This chain links TRBV7-9 with TRBJ1-2; D is perhaps TRBD1 (6 bases). V was shortened by 5 bases and J by 4 bases, with 17 bases between the two germline ends. The CDR3 has 15 amino acids. Germline loops: CDR1 SEHNR, CDR2 FQNEAQ (reference sequence). The CDR3 nucleotides read TGTGCCAGCAGCCCGGGGGCTTTGCAGGGCTATGGCTACACCTTC. It encodes CASSPGALQGYGYTF.

J is TRBJ1-1 and V is TRBV6-5; a possible D gene is TRBD1 (5 bases). Trimming took off 0 bases at V and 4 bases at J, with 12 bases between the two ends. This CDR3 spans 15 amino acids. Germline lookup yields CDR1 MNHEY and CDR2 SVGAGI. The DNA of the CDR3 is TGTGCCAGCAGTTACTCGATAATCAGGGTCACTGAAGCTTTCTTT. Protein: CASSYSIIRVTEAFF.

The chain joins TRBV27 to TRBJ2-3; tentatively, D is TRBD2 (5 bases). Germline V gene lookup returns CDR1 MNHEY and CDR2 SMNVEV (reference sequence). Trimming took off 3 bases at V and 6 bases at J, with 7 bases between the two ends. The CDR3 has 12 residues. The chain's CDR3 is CASSFPGDTQYF. CDR3 DNA sequence: TGTGCCAGCAGTTTCCCGGGGGATACGCAGTATTTT.

The V call is TRBV19, the J call TRBJ1-2; TRBD1 is a possible D gene (5 bases). The length of the CDR3 is 15 residues. Germline V gene sequence: CDR1 LNHDA, CDR2 SQIVND (reference sequence). Trimming took 3 bases from V and 2 from J, leaving 13 bases between them. The CDR3 bases are TGTGCCAGTAGTATTTATCGGGGGACCAACTATGGCTACACCTTC. Translated: CASSIYRGTNYGYTF.

The gene calls are TRBV10-1 and TRBJ2-6; weak D call: TRBD2 (6 bases). V lost 3 bases and J lost 1, with 7 bases in between. The CDR3 spans 15 residues. Germline V CDR1 and CDR2: WNHNN, SYGVQD (reference sequence). The CDR3 protein is CASSDGGSGANVLTF. In DNA, the CDR3 is TGCGCCAGCAGTGACGGAGGGTCTGGGGCCAACGTCCTGACTTTC.

This chain joins TRBV7-2 and TRBJ2-1; tentatively, D is TRBD2 (5 bases). CDR1 SGHTA and CDR2 FQGNSA come from the germline V gene. Trimming pared 3 bases from V and 0 bases from J, leaving 9 bases between. This CDR3 is 15 amino acids long. The CDR3 is CASSFSRGSYNEQFF. CDR3 in DNA: TGTGCCAGCAGCTTTTCCCGGGGCTCCTACAATGAGCAGTTCTTC.

The chain couples TRBV19 to TRBJ2-5, with TRBD2 as a possible D gene (6 bases). Trimming removed 5 bases from V and 1 base from J, with 17 bases in between. Germline V lookup: CDR1 LNHDA, CDR2 SQIVND (reference sequence). The CDR3 sequence is 16 residues long. CDR3 in DNA: TGTGCCAGTAGTCCCGGAGGGGCGGGCCGCCAAGAGACCCAGTACTTC. Translated, it gives CASSPGGAGRQETQYF.

V usage is TRBV19 and J usage is TRBJ2-3; 9 bases agree with TRBD1. CDR1 is LNHDA, CDR2 SQIVND, per germline (reference sequence). This CDR3 contains 16 residues. V was pared by 3 bases and J by 3 bases, with 7 bases of the junction left unmatched. The CDR3 sequence is CASSIGQGKSTDTQYF. The CDR3, as DNA: TGTGCCAGTAGTATTGGACAGGGGAAGAGTACAGATACGCAGTATTTT.

The chain has TRBV6-1 and TRBJ2-7; 13 bases match TRBD2. The germline gives CDR1 MNHNS, CDR2 SASEGT. The CDR3 is 15 amino acids. After removal of 7 bases from V and 4 bases from J, the junction contained 7 bases not matched to a gene. The CDR3 region has the DNA TGTGCCAGCAACAACGGACTAGCGGGAGCTTACGAGCAGTACTTC. This sequence encodes CASNNGLAGAYEQYF.

The chain joins TRBV30 to TRBJ1-4, with D unclear. The germline V gene has CDR1 GTSNPN and CDR2 SVGIG (reference sequence). The V end lost 0 bases, the J end lost 6 bases, and 8 bases lay between the germline ends. There are 13 residues in the CDR3. CDR3 sequence: CAWSVRIHEKLFF. In DNA form, the CDR3 reads TGTGCCTGGAGTGTACGAATCCATGAAAAACTGTTTTTT.

The CDR3 DNA sequence: TGTGCCAGCTCACCAGGGGACACCTCTTCCTACGAGCAGTACTTC. It is translated as CASSPGDTSSYEQYF. The V call is TRBV18, the J call TRBJ2-7; D is possibly TRBD1 (6 bases). Per germline, CDR1 KGHSH and CDR2 LQKENI. The CDR3 runs to 15 residues. V was clipped by 2 bases and J by 1 base, with 12 bases between them.

This clone has just one count. The V call is TRBV5-6, the J call TRBJ1-2; D is unresolved. Deletions cut 0 bases from V and 4 bases from J, with 7 bases between. In germline, CDR1 is SGHDT, CDR2 YYEEEE. This CDR3 is built from 13 residues. CDR3 coding DNA: TGTGCCAGCAGCTTGGAAGAGGGCTATGGCTACACCTTC. It specifies CASSLEEGYGYTF.

This sequence joins TRBV4-1 and TRBJ2-3; 7 bases fit TRBD1. Trimming at V came to 0 bases and at J to 5 bases, leaving 5 bases not matched to a gene. Germline-derived CDR1 and CDR2 are MGHRA and YSYEKL. CDR3 length equals 15 residues. The CDR3 loop reads CASSQDAPGGDTQYF. The CDR3 region has the DNA TGCGCCAGCAGCCAAGACGCCCCAGGGGGAGATACGCAGTATTTT.

The chain couples TRBV27 to TRBJ1-2, with 7 bases that match TRBD1. V lost 8 bases, J lost 6 bases, and 12 bases stayed unmatched. Germline CDR1 is MNHEY and CDR2 is SMNVEV (reference sequence). The CDR3 is made up of 14 amino acids. The CDR3 bases are TGTGCCAGCGGCGCGACAGGGCCCCTAAATGGCTACACCTTC. Its protein product is CASGATGPLNGYTF.

This rearrangement joins TRBV30 to TRBJ1-1; TRBD1 agrees at 10 bases. Germline V CDR1 and CDR2: GTSNPN, SVGIG (reference sequence). The CDR3 loop spans 13 amino acids. The ends lost 5 bases at V and 0 bases at J; junction bases unmatched: 0. CDR3 sequence reads: CAWDRGLNTEAFF. CDR3 bases: TGTGCCTGGGACAGGGGGCTGAACACTGAAGCTTTCTTT. The whole variable domain, remainder taken from reference TRBV30 and TRBJ1-1, is SQTIHQWPATLVQPVGSPLSLECTVEGTSNPNLYWYRQAAGRGLQLLFYSVGIGQISSEVPQNLSASRPQDRQFILSSKKLLLSDSGFYLCAWDRGLNTEAFFGQGTRLTVV.

The chain couples TRBV7-6 to TRBJ1-5; D not certain. The CDR3 totals 16 residues. Per the germline V gene, CDR1 is SGHVS and CDR2 is FNYEAQ. The V end lost 4 bases, the J end lost 3 bases, and 16 bases lay between the germline ends. The CDR3 is CASSSQAGSFNQPQHF. The CDR3 nucleotides are TGTGCCAGCAGCTCCCAAGCCGGGAGCTTCAATCAGCCCCAGCATTTT.

V and J are TRBV19 and TRBJ2-2, with 7 bases matching TRBD1. This CDR3 has 15 amino acids. V was clipped by 3 bases and J by 6 bases; unmatched bases: 7. Germline CDR1 and CDR2: LNHDA and SQIVND (reference sequence). The CDR3 loop reads CASSITLGGAGELFF. CDR3 nucleotide sequence: TGTGCCAGTAGTATTACTCTAGGGGGCGCCGGGGAGCTGTTTTTT.

This chain uses TRBV4-1 with TRBJ1-2; no definite D call. Between the trimmed V and J ends, which lost 0 bases and 4 bases, there was a span of 9 bases. The CDR3 runs to 14 residues. CDR1 and CDR2 from the germline V gene are MGHRA and YSYEKL. In nucleotides, the CDR3 is TGCGCCAGCAGCCAAGACAGAACGTTCTATGGCTACACCTTC. It is translated as CASSQDRTFYGYTF.